The subject of this entry is one T cell receptor beta chain. The sample originates from a study of blood T cell repertoires in COVID-19. Sequenced by immunoSEQ multiplex PCR; TCRdb stores in-frame clones only, minus some. The sample yields around 250,000 clones, 86% seen once. Per the germline V gene, CDR1 is SNHLY and CDR2 is FYNNEI. Deletions cut 4 bases from V and 6 bases from J, with 18 bases between. This CDR3 has 15 residues. The clonotype was recovered from a man aged 80 or over with acute or convalescent COVID-19. The sample was peripheral blood. The genes are TRBV2 and TRBJ1-2; D gene uncertain. The CDR3 bases are TGTGCCAGCAGTGTAGGGCCCACGGCGGGGAATGGCTACACCTTC. Its protein is CASSVGPTAGNGYTF.